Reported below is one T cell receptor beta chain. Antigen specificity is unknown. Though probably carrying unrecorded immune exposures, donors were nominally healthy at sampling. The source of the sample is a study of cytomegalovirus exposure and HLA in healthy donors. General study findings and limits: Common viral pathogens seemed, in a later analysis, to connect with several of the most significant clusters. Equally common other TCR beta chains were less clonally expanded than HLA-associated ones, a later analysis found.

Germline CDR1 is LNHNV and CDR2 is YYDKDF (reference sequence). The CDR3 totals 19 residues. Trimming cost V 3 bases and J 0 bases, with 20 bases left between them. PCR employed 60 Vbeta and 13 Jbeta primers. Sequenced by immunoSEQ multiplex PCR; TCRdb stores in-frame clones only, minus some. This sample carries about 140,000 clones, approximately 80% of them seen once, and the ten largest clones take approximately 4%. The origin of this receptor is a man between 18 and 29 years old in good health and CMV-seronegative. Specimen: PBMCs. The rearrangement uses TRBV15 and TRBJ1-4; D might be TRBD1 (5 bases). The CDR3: CATSSSKLGQITTNEKLFF. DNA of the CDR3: TGTGCCACCAGCAGCTCAAAATTGGGGCAGATTACAACTAATGAAAAACTGTTTTTT.